The T cell receptor (beta chain) under discussion was sequenced for a study of cytomegalovirus exposure and HLA in healthy donors. A word on this clone: The antigen is undetermined.

Study-wide results and caveats: As was reported, the classifier diagnosed cytomegalovirus status with high specificity and sensitivity.

Germline V CDR1 and CDR2: DFQATT, SNEGSKA (reference sequence). The V gene lost 3 bases and the J gene lost 1 base, with 3 bases spanning the gap. The CDR3 has 11 residues. The primer mix had 60 Vbeta and 13 Jbeta primers. Profiled with immunoSEQ multiplex PCR; TCRdb holds only in-frame clones, not every one. The data hold approximately 210,000 clones, with around 80% observed a single time. The receptor was isolated from a man aged 18 to 30 in good health and CMV-seronegative. The sequencing sample was made of PBMCs. The rearrangement links TRBV20-1 to TRBJ1-1; unclear D gene. The CDR3 nucleotides read TGCAGTGCTAGCCAGAACACTGAAGCTTTCTTT. Its translation: CSASQNTEAFF.